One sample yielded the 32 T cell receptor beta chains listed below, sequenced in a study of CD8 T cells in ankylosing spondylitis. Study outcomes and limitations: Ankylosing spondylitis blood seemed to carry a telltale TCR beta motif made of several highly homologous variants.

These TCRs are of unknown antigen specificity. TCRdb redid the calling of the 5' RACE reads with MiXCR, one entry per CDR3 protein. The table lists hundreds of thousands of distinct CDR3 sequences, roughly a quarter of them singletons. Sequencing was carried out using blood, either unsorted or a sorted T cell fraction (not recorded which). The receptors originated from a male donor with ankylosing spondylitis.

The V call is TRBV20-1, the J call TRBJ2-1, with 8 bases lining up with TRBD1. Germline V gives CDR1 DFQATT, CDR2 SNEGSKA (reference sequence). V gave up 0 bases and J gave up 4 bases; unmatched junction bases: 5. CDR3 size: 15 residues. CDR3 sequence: CSAREDRAVYNEQFF. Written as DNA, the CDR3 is TGCAGTGCTAGAGAGGACAGGGCAGTATACAATGAGCAGTTCTTC.

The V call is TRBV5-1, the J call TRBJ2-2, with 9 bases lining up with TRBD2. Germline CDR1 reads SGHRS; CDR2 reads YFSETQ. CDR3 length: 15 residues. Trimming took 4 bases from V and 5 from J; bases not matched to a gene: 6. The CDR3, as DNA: TGCGCCAGCAGCGGAGCGGGAGGAAAGACCGGGGAGCTGTTTTTT. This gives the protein CASSGAGGKTGELFF.

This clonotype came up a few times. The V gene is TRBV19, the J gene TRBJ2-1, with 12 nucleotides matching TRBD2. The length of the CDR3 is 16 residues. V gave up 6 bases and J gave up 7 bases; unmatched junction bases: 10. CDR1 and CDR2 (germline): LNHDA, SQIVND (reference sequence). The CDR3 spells CASSTFPSGRGNEQFF. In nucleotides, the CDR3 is TGTGCCAGTAGCACCTTCCCTAGCGGGAGGGGGAATGAGCAGTTCTTC. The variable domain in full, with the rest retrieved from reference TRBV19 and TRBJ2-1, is DGGITQSPKYLFRKEGQNVTLSCEQNLNHDAMYWYRQDPGQGLRLIYYSQIVNDFQKGDIAEGYSVSREKKESFPLTVTSAQKNPTAFYLCASSTFPSGRGNEQFFGPGTRLTVL.

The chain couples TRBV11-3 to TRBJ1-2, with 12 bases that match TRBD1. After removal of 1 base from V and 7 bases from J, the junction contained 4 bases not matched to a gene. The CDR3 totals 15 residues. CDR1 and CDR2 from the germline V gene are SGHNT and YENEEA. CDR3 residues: CASSLAPGQGAGYTF. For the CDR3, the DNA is TGTGCCAGCAGCTTAGCTCCGGGACAGGGGGCTGGCTACACCTTC.

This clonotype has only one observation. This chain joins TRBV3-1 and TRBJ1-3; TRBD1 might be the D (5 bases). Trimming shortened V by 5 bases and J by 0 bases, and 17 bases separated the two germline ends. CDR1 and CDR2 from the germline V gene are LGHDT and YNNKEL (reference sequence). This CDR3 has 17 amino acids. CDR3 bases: TGTGCCAGCAGCTTGGGGGGACCACACTCCTCTGGAAACACCATATATTTT. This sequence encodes CASSLGGPHSSGNTIYF.

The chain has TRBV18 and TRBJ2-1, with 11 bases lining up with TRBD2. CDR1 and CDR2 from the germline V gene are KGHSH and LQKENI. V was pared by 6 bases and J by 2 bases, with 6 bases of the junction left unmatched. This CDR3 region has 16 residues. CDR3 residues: CASSAGTSGTYNEQFF. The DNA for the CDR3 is TGTGCCAGCTCGGCCGGGACTAGCGGAACCTACAATGAGCAGTTCTTC.

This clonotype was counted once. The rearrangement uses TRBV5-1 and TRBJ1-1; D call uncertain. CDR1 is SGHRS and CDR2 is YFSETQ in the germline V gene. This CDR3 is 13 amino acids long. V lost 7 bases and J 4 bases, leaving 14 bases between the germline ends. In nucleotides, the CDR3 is TGCGCCAGCCGTCGGGAGTCGGGCACTGAAGCTTTCTTT. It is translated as CASRRESGTEAFF.

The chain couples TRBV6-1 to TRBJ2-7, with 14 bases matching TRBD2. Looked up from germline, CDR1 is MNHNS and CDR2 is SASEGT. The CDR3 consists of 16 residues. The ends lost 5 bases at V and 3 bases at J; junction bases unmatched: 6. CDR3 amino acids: CASSPRGLAGDYEQYV. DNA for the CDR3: TGTGCCAGCAGTCCGCGGGGACTAGCGGGGGACTACGAGCAGTACGTC.

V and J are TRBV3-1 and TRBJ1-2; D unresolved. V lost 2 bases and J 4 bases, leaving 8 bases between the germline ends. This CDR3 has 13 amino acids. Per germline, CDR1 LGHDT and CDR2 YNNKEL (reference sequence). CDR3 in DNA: TGTGCCAGCAGCCAACAAAGAAGCTATGGCTACACCTTC. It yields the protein CASSQQRSYGYTF.

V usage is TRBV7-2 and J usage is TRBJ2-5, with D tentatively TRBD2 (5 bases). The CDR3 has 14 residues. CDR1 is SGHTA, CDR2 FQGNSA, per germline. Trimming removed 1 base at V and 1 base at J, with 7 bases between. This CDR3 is CASSLEGSQETQYF. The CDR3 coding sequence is TGTGCCAGCAGCTTAGAAGGGAGCCAAGAGACCCAGTACTTC.

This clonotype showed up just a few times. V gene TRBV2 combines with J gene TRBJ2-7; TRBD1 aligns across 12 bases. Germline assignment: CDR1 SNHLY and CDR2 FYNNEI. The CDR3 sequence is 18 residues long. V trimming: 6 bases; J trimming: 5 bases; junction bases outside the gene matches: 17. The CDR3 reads CASSTKTNRDRGQNEQYV. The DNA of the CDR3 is TGTGCCAGCAGCACTAAAACGAACCGGGACAGGGGGCAGAACGAGCAGTACGTC.

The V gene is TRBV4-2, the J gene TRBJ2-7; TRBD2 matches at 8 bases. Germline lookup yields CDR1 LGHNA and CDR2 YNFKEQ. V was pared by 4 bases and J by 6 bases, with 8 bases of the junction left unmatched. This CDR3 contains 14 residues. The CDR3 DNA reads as TGTGCCAGCAGCCCCGGGGAGCGGGAGAGCGAGCAGTACTTC. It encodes CASSPGERESEQYF.

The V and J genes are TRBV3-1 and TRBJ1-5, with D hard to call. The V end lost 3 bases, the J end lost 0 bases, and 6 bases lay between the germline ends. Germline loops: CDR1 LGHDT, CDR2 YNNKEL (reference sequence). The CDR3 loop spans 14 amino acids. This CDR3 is CASSHSYSNQPQHF. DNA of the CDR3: TGTGCCAGCAGCCATTCTTATAGCAATCAGCCCCAGCATTTT.

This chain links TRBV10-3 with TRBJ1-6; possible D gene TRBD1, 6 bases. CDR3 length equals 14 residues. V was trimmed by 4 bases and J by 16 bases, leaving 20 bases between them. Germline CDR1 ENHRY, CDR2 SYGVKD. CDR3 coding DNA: TGTGCCATCAGTGCGGGGGGCGCGATTCGGGAACTCCACTTT. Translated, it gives CAISAGGAIRELHF.

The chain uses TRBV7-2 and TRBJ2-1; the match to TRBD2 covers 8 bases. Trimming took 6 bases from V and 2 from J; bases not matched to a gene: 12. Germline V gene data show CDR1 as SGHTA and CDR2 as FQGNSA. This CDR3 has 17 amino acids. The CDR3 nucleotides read TGTGCCAGCAGGCCACGTCTGGTAGCGGGGACCTACAATGAGCAGTTCTTC. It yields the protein CASRPRLVAGTYNEQFF.

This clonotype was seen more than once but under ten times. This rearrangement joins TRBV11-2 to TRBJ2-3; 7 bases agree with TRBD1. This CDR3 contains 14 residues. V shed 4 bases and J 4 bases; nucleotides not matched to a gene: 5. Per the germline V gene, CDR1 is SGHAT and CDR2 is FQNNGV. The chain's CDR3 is CASSSTGVADTQYF. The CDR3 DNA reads TGTGCCAGCAGCTCTACAGGGGTCGCAGATACGCAGTATTTT.

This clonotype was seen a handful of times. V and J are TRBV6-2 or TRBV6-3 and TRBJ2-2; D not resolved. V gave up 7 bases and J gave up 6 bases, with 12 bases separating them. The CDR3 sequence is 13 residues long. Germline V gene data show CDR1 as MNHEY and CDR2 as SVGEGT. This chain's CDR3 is CASTRSGSGELFF. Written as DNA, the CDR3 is TGTGCCAGCACCCGAAGTGGCTCCGGGGAGCTGTTTTTT.

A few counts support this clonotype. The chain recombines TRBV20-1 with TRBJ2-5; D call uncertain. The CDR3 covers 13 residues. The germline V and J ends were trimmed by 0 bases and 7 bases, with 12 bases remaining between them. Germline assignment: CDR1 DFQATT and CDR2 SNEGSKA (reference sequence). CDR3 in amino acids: CSARDYTGGTQYF. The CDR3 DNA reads TGCAGTGCTAGAGATTATACGGGCGGGACCCAGTACTTC.

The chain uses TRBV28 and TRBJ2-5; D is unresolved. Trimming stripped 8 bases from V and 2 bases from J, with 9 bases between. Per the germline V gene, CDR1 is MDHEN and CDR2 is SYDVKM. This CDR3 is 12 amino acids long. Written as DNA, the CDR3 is TGTGCCAGCGGGCCAGGTCAAGAGACCCAGTACTTC. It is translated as CASGPGQETQYF.

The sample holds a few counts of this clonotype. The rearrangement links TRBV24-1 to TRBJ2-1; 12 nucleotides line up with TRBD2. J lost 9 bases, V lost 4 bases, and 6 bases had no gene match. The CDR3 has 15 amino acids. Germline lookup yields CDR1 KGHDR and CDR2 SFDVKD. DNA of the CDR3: TGTGCCACCAGTGACCGAATGACTAGCGGGAGTGAGCAGTTCTTC. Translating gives CATSDRMTSGSEQFF.

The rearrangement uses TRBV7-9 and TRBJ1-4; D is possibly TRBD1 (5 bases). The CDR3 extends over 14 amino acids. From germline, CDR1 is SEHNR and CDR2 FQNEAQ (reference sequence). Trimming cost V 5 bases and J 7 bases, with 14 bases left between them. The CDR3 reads CASSPGARGEKLFF. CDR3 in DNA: TGTGCCAGCAGCCCCGGGGCTCGCGGTGAAAAACTGTTTTTT. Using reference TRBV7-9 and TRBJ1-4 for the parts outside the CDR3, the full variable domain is DTGVSQNPRHKITKRGQNVTFRCDPISEHNRLYWYRQTLGQGPEFLTYFQNEAQLEKSRLLSDRFSAERPKGSFSTLEIQRTEQGDSAMYLCASSPGARGEKLFFGSGTQLSVL.

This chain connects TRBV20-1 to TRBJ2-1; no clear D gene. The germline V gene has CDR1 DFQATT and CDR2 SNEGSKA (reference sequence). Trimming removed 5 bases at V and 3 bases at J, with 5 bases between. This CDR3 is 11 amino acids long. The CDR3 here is CSAWDYNEQFF. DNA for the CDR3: TGCAGTGCTTGGGACTACAATGAGCAGTTCTTC.

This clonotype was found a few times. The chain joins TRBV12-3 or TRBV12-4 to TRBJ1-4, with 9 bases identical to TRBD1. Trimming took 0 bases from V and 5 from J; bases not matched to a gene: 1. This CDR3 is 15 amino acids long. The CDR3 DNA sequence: TGTGCCAGCAGTTTAGCCGGGACAGGGAATGAAAAACTGTTTTTT. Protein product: CASSLAGTGNEKLFF.

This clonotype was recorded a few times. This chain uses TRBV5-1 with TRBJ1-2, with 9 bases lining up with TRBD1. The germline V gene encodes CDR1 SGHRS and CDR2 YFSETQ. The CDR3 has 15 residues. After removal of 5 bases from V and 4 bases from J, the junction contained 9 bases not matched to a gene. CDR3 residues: CASRDNRGQGYGYTF. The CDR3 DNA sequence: TGCGCCAGCAGGGATAACAGGGGGCAAGGCTATGGCTACACCTTC.

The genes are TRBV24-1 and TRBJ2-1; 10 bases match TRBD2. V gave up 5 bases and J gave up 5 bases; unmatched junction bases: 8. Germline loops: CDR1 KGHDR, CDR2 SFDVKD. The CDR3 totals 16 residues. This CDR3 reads CATSGTSGEADNEQFF. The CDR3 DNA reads TGTGCCACCAGTGGCACTAGCGGGGAAGCTGACAATGAGCAGTTCTTC.

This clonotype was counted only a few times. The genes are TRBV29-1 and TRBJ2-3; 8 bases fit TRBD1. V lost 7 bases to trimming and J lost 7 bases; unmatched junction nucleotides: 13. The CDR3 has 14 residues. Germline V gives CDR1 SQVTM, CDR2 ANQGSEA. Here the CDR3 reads CSARQGTLQNTQYF. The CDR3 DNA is TGCAGCGCCAGACAGGGGACACTCCAGAATACGCAGTATTTT.

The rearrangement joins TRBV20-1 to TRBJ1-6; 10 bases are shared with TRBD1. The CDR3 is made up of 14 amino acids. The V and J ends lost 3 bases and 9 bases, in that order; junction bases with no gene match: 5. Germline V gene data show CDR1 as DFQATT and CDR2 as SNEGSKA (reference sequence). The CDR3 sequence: CSASQGQGTSPLHF. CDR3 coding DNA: TGCAGTGCTAGTCAGGGACAGGGGACTTCACCCCTCCACTTT.

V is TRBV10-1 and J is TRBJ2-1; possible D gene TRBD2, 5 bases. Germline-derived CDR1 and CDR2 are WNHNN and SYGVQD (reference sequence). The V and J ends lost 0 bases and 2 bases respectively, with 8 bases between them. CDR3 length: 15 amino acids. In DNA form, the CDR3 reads TGCGCCAGCAGTGAGTCCTCCGGGACCTACAATGAGCAGTTCTTC. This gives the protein CASSESSGTYNEQFF.

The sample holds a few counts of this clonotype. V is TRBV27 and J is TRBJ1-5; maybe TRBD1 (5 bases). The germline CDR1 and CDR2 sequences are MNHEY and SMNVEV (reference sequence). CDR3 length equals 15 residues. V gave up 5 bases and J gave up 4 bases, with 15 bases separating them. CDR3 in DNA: TGTGCCAGCAGTAAGGGGAGGTCTGGGAATCAGCCCCAGCATTTT. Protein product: CASSKGRSGNQPQHF.

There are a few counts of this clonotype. The CDR3 spells CASSLRQEKNYGYTF. The CDR3 DNA reads as TGTGCCAGCAGCCTAAGACAGGAAAAAAACTATGGCTACACCTTC. The chain carries TRBV5-4 and TRBJ1-2; D might be TRBD1 (6 bases). In germline, CDR1 is SGHNT, CDR2 YYREEE (reference sequence). V lost 4 bases to trimming and J lost 2 bases, with 15 bases between them. There are 15 residues in the CDR3.

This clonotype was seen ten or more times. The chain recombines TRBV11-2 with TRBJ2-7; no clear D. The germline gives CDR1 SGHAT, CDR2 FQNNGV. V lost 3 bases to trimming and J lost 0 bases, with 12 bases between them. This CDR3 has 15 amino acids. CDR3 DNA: TGTGCCAGCAGCTTTTCGGGCGGTAGCTCCTACGAGCAGTACTTC. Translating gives CASSFSGGSSYEQYF.

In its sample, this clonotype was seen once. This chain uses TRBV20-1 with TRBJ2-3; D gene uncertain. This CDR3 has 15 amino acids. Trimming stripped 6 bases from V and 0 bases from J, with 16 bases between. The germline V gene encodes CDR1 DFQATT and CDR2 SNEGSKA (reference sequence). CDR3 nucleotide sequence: TGCAGTGCCCCCCGACAAGCTTCTAGCACAGATACGCAGTATTTT. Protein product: CSAPRQASSTDTQYF.